Shown below are 9 T cell receptor beta chains from a single sample sequenced in a study of T-cell reconstitution after alpha-beta-depleted transplantation in children. As it was prepared, the TCRbeta library received unique molecular identifiers. TCRdb passed the PCR reads through MiXCR, listing each CDR3 protein once. Of around 600,000 distinct CDR3 sequences detected, roughly 17% appear once; the ten largest clones hold 1.1%. Sequencing used PBMCs from the stem cell graft donor, obtained from the stem cell graft. The source is a human donor who donated a stem cell graft to a child with acute myeloid leukemia.

The sample holds a few counts of this clonotype. This rearrangement joins TRBV7-2 to TRBJ1-5; weak D call: TRBD1 (6 bases). This CDR3 comprises 14 residues. Germline CDR1 SGHTA, CDR2 FQGNSA. The V end lost 5 bases, the J end lost 6 bases, and 14 bases lay between the germline ends. Here the CDR3 DNA reads TGTGCCAGCAGCCCTGTGGGGGCTAGTCAGCCCCAGCATTTT. It yields the protein CASSPVGASQPQHF.

This clonotype came up many times. The DNA of the CDR3 is TGCAGTGCTAGAGGAGAAAGAACAGATACGCAGTATTTT. Protein sequence: CSARGERTDTQYF. The chain employs TRBV20-1 and TRBJ2-3, with D hard to call. The CDR3 runs to 13 residues. V lost 1 base and J 3 bases, leaving 8 bases between the germline ends. The germline V gene encodes CDR1 DFQATT and CDR2 SNEGSKA (reference sequence).

This clonotype was counted many times. The rearrangement joins TRBV20-1 to TRBJ2-5, with 10 bases aligning to TRBD1. The CDR3 is made up of 14 amino acids. The trim removed 6 bases at V and 4 bases at J, leaving 8 bases unmatched. Germline V gene lookup returns CDR1 DFQATT and CDR2 SNEGSKA (reference sequence). The CDR3 nucleotides are TGCAGTGCCCACGTGGGACAGGGGTCAGAGACCCAGTACTTC. Its protein product is CSAHVGQGSETQYF.

Many counts were recorded for this clonotype. The V and J genes are TRBV20-1 and TRBJ2-5; 11 bases are shared with TRBD2. There are 13 residues in the CDR3. Germline values: CDR1 DFQATT, CDR2 SNEGSKA (reference sequence). Trimming took 5 bases from V and 5 from J; bases not matched to a gene: 4. CDR3 nucleotide sequence: TGCAGTGCTCCAGCTAGCGGGGGGGAGACCCAGTACTTC. Its translation: CSAPASGGETQYF.

This clonotype was seen more than once but under ten times. V gene TRBV7-2 combines with J gene TRBJ2-2; D may be TRBD1 (6 bases). V lost 6 bases to trimming and J lost 6 bases, with 11 bases between them. Germline-derived CDR1 and CDR2 are SGHTA and FQGNSA. The CDR3 has 13 residues. The CDR3 DNA reads as TGTGCCAGCAGATTCAGGGGCCCCGGGGAGCTGTTTTTT. Its protein is CASRFRGPGELFF.

This rearrangement joins TRBV6-1 to TRBJ1-5; D might be TRBD1 (6 bases). With 6 bases removed from V and 8 bases from J, the gap between germline ends came to 14 bases. Looked up from germline, CDR1 is MNHNS and CDR2 is SASEGT. The CDR3 loop spans 13 amino acids. CDR3 in DNA: TGTGCCAGCAGGAGGGGGGGATCGGAGCCCCAGCATTTT. This encodes CASRRGGSEPQHF.

This clonotype was counted between two and nine times. The chain has TRBV27 and TRBJ2-3, with 12 bases lining up with TRBD2. CDR3 length: 14 amino acids. The germline V gene has CDR1 MNHEY and CDR2 SMNVEV (reference sequence). V shed 6 bases, J shed 4 bases, and the junction held 2 bases outside the gene matches. This CDR3 is CASRSSGGADTQYF. The DNA for the CDR3 is TGTGCCAGCAGGTCTAGCGGGGGGGCAGATACGCAGTATTTT.

This clonotype was observed a few times. The chain couples TRBV5-1 to TRBJ1-5; no reliable D call. The CDR3 is made up of 13 amino acids. V gave up 0 bases and J gave up 3 bases, with 4 bases separating them. CDR1 and CDR2 (germline): SGHRS, YFSETQ. The CDR3: CASSLETNQPQHF. Here the CDR3 DNA reads TGCGCCAGCAGCTTGGAGACCAATCAGCCCCAGCATTTT.

This clonotype was recorded many times. The chain recombines TRBV29-1 with TRBJ2-3; D is perhaps TRBD2 (6 bases). Germline CDR1 SQVTM, CDR2 ANQGSEA. This CDR3 is 14 amino acids long. The germline V and J ends were trimmed by 3 bases and 4 bases, with 14 bases remaining between them. The CDR3 protein is CSVDPGVHSDTQYF. DNA of the CDR3: TGCAGCGTTGACCCGGGGGTGCACTCAGATACGCAGTATTTT.